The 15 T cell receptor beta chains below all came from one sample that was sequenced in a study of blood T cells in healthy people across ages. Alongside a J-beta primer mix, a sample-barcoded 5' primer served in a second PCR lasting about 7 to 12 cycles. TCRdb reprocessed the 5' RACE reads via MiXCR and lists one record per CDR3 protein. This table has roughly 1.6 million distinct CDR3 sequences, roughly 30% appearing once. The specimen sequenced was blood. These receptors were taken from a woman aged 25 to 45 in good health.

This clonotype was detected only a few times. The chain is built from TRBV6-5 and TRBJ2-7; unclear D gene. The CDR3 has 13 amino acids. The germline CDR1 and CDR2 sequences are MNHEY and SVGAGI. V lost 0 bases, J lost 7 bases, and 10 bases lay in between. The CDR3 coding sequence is TGTGCCAGCAGTTACTCGTCATTCGGGGAGCAGTACTTC. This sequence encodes CASSYSSFGEQYF.

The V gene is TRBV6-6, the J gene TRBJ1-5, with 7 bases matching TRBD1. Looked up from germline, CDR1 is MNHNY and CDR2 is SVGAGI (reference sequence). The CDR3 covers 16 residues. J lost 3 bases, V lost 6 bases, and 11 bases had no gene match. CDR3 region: CASRAGTAINNQPQHF. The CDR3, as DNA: TGTGCCAGCAGAGCCGGGACAGCGATAAACAATCAGCCCCAGCATTTT.

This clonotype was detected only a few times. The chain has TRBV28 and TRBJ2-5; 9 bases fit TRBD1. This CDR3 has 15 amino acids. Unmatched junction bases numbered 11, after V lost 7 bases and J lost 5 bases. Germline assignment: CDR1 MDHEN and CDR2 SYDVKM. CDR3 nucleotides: TGTGCCAGCAATAAGGGACAGGGTACGAGGGAGACCCAGTACTTC. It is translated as CASNKGQGTRETQYF.

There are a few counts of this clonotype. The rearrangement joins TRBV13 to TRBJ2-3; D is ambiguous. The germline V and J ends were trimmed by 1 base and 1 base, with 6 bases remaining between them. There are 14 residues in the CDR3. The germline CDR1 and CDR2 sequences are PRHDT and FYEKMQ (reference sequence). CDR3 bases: TGTGCCAGCAGCTTAGACAGACGCACAGATACGCAGTATTTT. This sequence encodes CASSLDRRTDTQYF.

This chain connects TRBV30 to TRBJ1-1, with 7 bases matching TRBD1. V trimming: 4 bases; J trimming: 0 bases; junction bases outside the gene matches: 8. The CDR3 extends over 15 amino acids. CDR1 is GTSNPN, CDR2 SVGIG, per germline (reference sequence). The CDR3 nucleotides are TGTGCCTGGATTGAACAGGGGTCGATGAACACTGAAGCTTTCTTT. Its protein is CAWIEQGSMNTEAFF.

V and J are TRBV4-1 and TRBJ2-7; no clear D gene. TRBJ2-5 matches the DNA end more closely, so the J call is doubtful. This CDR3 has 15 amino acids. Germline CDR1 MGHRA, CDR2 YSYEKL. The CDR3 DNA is TGCGCCAGCAGCCAAGGACTCCGTCCGGAGGAGACCCAGTACTTC. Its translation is CASSQGLRPEETQYF.

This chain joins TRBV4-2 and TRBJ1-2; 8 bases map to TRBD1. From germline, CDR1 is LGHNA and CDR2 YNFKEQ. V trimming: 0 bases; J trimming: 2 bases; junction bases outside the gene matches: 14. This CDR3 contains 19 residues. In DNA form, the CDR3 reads TGTGCCAGCAGCCAAGAGGTCTCGGGACAGGCCTCTATAAACTATGGCTACACCTTC. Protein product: CASSQEVSGQASINYGYTF.

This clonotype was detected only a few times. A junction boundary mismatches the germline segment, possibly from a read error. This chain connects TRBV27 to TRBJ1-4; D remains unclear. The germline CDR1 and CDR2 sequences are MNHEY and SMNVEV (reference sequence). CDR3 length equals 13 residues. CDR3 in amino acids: CPLLWPANEKLFF. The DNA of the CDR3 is TGCCCCCTCCTGTGGCCAGCTAATGAAAAACTGTTTTTT.

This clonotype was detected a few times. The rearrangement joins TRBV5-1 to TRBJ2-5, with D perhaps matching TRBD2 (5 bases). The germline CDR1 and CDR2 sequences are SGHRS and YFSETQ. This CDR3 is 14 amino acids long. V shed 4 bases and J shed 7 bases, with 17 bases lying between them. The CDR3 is CASSPEAQRGTQYF. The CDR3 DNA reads TGCGCCAGCAGCCCGGAGGCACAGCGCGGGACCCAGTACTTC.

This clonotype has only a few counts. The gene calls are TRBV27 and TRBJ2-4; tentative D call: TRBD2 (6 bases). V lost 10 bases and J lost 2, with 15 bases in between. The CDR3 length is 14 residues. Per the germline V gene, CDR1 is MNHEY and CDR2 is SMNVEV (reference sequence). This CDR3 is CATRPAGTKNIQYF. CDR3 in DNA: TGTGCCACCCGGCCGGCGGGGACCAAAAACATTCAGTACTTC.

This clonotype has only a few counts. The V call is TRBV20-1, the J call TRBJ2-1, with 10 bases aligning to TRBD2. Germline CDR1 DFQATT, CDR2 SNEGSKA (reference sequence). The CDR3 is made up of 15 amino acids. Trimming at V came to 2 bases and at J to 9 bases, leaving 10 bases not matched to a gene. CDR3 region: CSARTSGAIGSEQFF. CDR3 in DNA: TGCAGTGCTAGAACTAGCGGGGCGATCGGGAGTGAGCAGTTCTTC.

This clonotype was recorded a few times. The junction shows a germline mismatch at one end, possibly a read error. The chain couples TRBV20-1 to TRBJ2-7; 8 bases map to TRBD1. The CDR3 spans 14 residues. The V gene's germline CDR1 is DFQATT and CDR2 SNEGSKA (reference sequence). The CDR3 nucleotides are TGCAGTGCTAGCGTAAGGCAGGGGGCCTACGAGCTGTACTTC. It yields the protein CSASVRQGAYELYF.

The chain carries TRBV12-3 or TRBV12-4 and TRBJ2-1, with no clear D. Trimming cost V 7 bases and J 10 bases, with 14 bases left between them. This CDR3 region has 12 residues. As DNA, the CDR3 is TGTGCCAGCACCCTCAAACTTACGGAGCAGTTCTTC. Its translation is CASTLKLTEQFF.

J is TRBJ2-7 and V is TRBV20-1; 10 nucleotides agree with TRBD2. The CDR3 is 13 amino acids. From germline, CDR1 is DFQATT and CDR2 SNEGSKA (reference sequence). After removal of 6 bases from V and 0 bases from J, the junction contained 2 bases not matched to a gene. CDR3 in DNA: TGCAGTGCGAGGACTAGCGGCTCCTACGAGCAGTACGTC. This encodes CSARTSGSYEQYV.

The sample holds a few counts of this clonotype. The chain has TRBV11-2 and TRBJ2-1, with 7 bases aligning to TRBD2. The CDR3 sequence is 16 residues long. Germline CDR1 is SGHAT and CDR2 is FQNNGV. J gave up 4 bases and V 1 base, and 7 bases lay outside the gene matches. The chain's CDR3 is CASSLGAGANYNEQFF. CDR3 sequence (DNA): TGTGCCAGCAGCTTAGGGGCGGGAGCCAATTACAATGAGCAGTTCTTC. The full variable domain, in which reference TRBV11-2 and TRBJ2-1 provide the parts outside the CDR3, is EAGVAQSPRYKIIEKRQSVAFWCNPISGHATLYWYQQILGQGPKLLIQFQNNGVVDDSQLPKDRFSAERLKGVDSTLKIQPAKLEDSAVYLCASSLGAGANYNEQFFGPGTRLTVL.